This entry describes one T cell receptor beta chain. Germline CDR1 reads SGHTA; CDR2 reads FQGNSA. Trimming took off 5 bases at V and 6 bases at J, with 13 bases between the two ends. CDR3 length: 13 amino acids. In the original processing: Nucleated cell number was recorded as an estimate derived from reference gene primer amplification. The data were produced by immunoSEQ multiplex PCR, yet TCRdb's version contains in-frame clones alone and is incomplete. Clonal size and the V and J genes are those of that table, whereas D and trimming came from the DNA. Of more than 75,000 clones listed, 85% to 90% are singletons. The data stem from a study of blood T cell repertoires in COVID-19. In the study overall: The study drew acute and convalescent COVID-19 samples from the United States, Italy and Spain.

This TCR was sampled from a woman over 75 with acute or convalescent COVID-19. The rearrangement joins TRBV7-2 to TRBJ1-1, with D possibly matching TRBD1 (6 bases). The specimen sequenced was peripheral blood. In DNA form, the CDR3 reads TGTGCCAGCAGCACGAGGAGGACAGCTGAAGCTTTCTTT. It encodes CASSTRRTAEAFF.